These 9 T cell receptor beta chains originate from one sample sequenced in a study of control samples from healthy donors and cancer patients. Clones were sequenced by immunoSEQ multiplex PCR, and TCRdb holds only the in-frame ones, with some missing. The table lists roughly 130,000 clones, 90% of them singletons. Sequencing used blood. All receptors derive from a man aged 18 to 29 in good health.

J is TRBJ1-5 and V is TRBV6-5; no definite D call. V lost 5 bases, J lost 5 bases, and 10 bases lay in between. There are 13 residues in the CDR3. Germline CDR1 MNHEY, CDR2 SVGAGI. The CDR3 is CASSRSQDQPQHF. The CDR3 bases are TGTGCCAGCAGTAGGAGTCAGGATCAGCCCCAGCATTTT.

This clone occurred once. The rearrangement links TRBV7-5 to TRBJ1-5. TRBV7-5 is a pseudogene locus. This CDR3 is built from 16 residues. CDR3 amino acids: CARSPRTAHSNQPQHF. The DNA for the CDR3 is TGTGCCAGAAGCCCCCGGACTGCTCATAGCAATCAGCCCCAGCATTTT.

The chain links TRBV19 to TRBJ1-5, with 9 bases identical to TRBD1. Trimming removed 8 bases from V and 7 bases from J; junction bases left unmatched: 9. Germline assignment: CDR1 LNHDA and CDR2 SQIVND (reference sequence). This CDR3 has 14 amino acids. CDR3 DNA sequence: TGTGCCAGTTCTTGGGACAGGGATTACCAGCCCCAGCATTTT. Amino acid sequence: CASSWDRDYQPQHF.

The rearrangement uses TRBV18 and TRBJ1-1; 10 bases map to TRBD1. CDR3 length: 15 amino acids. The V segment lost 4 bases and the J segment 5 bases; nucleotides outside the gene matches: 7. Germline V CDR1 and CDR2: KGHSH, LQKENI. The CDR3 is CASSLTGTGETEAFF. The CDR3 DNA reads TGTGCCAGCTCACTGACTGGGACAGGGGAGACTGAAGCTTTCTTT.

V gene TRBV2 combines with J gene TRBJ1-5; no definite D call. Per germline, CDR1 SNHLY and CDR2 FYNNEI. The CDR3 length is 14 residues. Trimming removed 0 bases from V and 7 bases from J, with 10 bases in between. This CDR3 reads CASSEAGRSQPQHF. DNA of the CDR3: TGTGCCAGCAGTGAAGCGGGGAGATCCCAGCCCCAGCATTTT.

The V and J genes are TRBV29-1 and TRBJ2-1; 8 bases agree with TRBD2. Trimming took 1 base from V and 1 from J; bases not matched to a gene: 6. Looked up from germline, CDR1 is SQVTM and CDR2 is ANQGSEA. CDR3 length equals 16 residues. CDR3 sequence: CSVEVHAGGSYNEQFF. Written as DNA, the CDR3 is TGCAGCGTTGAAGTCCATGCGGGAGGATCCTACAATGAGCAGTTCTTC.

J is TRBJ2-1 and V is TRBV13, with TRBD2 as a possible D gene (6 bases). CDR1 is PRHDT, CDR2 FYEKMQ, per germline (reference sequence). V lost 6 bases to trimming and J lost 6 bases, with 15 bases between them. The CDR3 is 14 amino acids. CDR3: CASSGGSLGNEQFF. For the CDR3, the DNA is TGTGCCAGCAGTGGGGGGTCTCTTGGCAATGAGCAGTTCTTC.

V and J are TRBV6-5 and TRBJ1-4; D gene unclear. Per the germline V gene, CDR1 is MNHEY and CDR2 is SVGAGI. Trimming took 4 bases from V and 8 from J, leaving 11 bases between them. CDR3 length: 13 amino acids. The CDR3 nucleotides are TGTGCCAGCAGTTTGGTTATTTGGGAAAAACTGTTTTTT. Protein: CASSLVIWEKLFF.

This chain joins TRBV30 and TRBJ2-1; 12 bases map to TRBD2. V lost 2 bases and J lost 4; bases outside the gene matches: 9. CDR1 and CDR2 (germline): GTSNPN, SVGIG (reference sequence). This CDR3 has 17 amino acids. CDR3 nucleotides: TGTGCCTGGAGTTCTTTACTAGCGGGGGGCCCTTACAATGAGCAGTTCTTC. Residues: CAWSSLLAGGPYNEQFF.